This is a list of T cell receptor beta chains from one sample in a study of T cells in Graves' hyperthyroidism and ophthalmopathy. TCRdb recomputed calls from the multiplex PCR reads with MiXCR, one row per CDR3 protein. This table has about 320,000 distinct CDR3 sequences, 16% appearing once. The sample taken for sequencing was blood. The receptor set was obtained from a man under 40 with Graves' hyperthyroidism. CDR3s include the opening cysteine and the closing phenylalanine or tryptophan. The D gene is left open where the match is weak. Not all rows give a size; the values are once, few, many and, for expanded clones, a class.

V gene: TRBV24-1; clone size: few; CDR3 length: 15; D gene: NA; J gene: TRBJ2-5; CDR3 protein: CATSDQLGSQETRYF; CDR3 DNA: TGTGCCACCAGTGACCAACTCGGGTCCCAAGAGACCCGGTACTTC
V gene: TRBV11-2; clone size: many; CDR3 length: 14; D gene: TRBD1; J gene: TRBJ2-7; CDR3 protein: CASSSGQGAWEQYF; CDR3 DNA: TGTGCCAGCAGCTCAGGACAGGGGGCTTGGGAGCAGTACTTC
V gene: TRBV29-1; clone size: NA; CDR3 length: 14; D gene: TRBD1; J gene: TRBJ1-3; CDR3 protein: CSVVGGSSGNTIYF; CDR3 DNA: TGCAGCGTGGTAGGGGGCAGCTCTGGAAACACCATATATTTT
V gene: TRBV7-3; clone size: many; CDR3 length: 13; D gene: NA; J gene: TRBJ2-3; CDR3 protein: CASSPSRGDTQYF; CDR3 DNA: TGTGCCAGCAGCCCCTCCCGTGGGGATACGCAGTATTTT
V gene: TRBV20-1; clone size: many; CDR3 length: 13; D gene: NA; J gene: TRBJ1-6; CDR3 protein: CSARAYFTEPLHF; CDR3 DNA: TGCAGTGCTAGGGCCTATTTTACAGAACCCCTCCACTTT
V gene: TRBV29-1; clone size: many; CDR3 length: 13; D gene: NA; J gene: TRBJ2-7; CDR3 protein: CSAVTGAGYEQYF; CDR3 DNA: TGCAGCGCCGTAACAGGTGCTGGGTACGAGCAGTACTTC
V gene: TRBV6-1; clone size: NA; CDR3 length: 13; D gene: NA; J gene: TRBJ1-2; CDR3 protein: CASTPGGGLGYTF; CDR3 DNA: TGTGCCAGCACCCCGGGGGGGGGTCTGGGCTACACCTTC
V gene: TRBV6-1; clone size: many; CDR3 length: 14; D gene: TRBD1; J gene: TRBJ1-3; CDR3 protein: CASILGGYGNTIYF; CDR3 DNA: TGTGCCAGCATTCTAGGGGGCTACGGAAACACCATATATTTT
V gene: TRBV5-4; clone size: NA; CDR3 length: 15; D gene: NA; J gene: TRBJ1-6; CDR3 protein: CASSLEGVSHSPLHF; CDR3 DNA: TGTGCCAGCAGCTTGGAGGGGGTCAGCCACTCACCCCTCCACTTT
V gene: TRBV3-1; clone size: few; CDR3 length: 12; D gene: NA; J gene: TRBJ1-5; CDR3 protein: CASSRQNQPQHF; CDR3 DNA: TGTGCCAGCAGCCGACAGAATCAGCCCCAGCATTTT
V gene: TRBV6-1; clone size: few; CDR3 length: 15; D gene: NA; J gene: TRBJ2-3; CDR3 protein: CASGDWDRRTDTQYF; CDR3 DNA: TGTGCCAGCGGCGACTGGGACCGACGCACAGATACGCAGTATTTT
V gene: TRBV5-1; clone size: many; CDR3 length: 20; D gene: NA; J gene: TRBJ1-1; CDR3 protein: CASSLGILLLPGTLNTEAFF; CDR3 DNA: TGCGCCAGCAGCTTGGGGATTCTACTACTCCCCGGGACTCTGAACACTGAAGCTTTCTTT
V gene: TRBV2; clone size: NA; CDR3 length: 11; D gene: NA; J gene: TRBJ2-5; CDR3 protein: CASTVQETQYF; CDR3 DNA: TGTGCCAGCACTGTTCAAGAGACCCAGTACTTC
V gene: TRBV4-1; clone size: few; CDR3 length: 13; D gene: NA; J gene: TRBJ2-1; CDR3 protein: CASSQGPFNEQFF; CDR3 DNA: TGCGCCAGCAGCCAAGGGCCCTTCAATGAGCAGTTCTTC
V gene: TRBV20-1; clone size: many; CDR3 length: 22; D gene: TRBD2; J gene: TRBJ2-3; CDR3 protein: CSATPGRSKRYPSGRTADTQYF; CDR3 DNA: TGCAGTGCTACCCCGGGACGGTCGAAACGATACCCTAGCGGGAGAACGGCAGATACGCAGTATTTT
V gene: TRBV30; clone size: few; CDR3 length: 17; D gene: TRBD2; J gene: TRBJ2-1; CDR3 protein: CAWSGTLAGGPYNEQFF; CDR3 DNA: TGTGCCTGGAGTGGAACCCTAGCGGGAGGGCCCTACAATGAGCAGTTCTTC
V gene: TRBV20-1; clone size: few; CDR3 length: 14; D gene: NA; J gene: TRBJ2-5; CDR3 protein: CSARGRDGRETQYF; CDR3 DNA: TGCAGTGCAAGAGGTAGAGATGGGCGAGAGACCCAGTACTTC
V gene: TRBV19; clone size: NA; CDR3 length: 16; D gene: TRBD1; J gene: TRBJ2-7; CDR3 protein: CASSTTTGPPSYEQYF; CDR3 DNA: TGTGCCAGTAGTACGACGACAGGGCCACCCTCCTACGAGCAGTACTTC
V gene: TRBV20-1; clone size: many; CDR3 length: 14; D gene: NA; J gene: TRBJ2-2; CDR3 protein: CSAENHVISGELFF; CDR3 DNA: TGCAGTGCCGAGAATCATGTCATCTCCGGGGAGCTGTTTTTT
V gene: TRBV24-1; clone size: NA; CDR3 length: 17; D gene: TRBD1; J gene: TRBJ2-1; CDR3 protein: CATSESGTGGPYNEQFF; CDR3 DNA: TGTGCCACCAGTGAATCCGGGACAGGGGGCCCCTACAATGAGCAGTTCTTC
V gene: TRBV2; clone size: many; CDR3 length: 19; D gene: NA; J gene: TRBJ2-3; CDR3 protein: CASSEESLASGHLQGAQYF; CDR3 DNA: TGTGCCAGCAGTGAGGAGAGTTTGGCTAGCGGTCATCTTCAGGGGGCGCAGTATTTT
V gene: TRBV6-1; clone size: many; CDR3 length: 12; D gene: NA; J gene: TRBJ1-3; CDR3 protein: CASSERGNTIYF; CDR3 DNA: TGTGCCAGCAGTGAAAGGGGAAACACCATATATTTT
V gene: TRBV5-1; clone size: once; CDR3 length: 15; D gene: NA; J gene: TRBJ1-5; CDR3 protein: CASSFSPGGNQPQHF; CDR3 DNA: TGCGCCAGCAGCTTTAGCCCTGGTGGCAATCAGCCCCAGCATTTT
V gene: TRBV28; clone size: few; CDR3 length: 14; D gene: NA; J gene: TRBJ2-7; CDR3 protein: CASSGGTILGEQYF; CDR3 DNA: TGTGCCAGCAGCGGAGGGACCATCTTGGGCGAGCAGTACTTC
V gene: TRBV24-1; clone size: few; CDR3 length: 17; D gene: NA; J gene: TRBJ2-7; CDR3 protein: CATSDSSTGPGGYEQYF; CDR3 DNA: TGTGCCACCAGTGATTCTTCCACAGGGCCGGGCGGATACGAGCAGTACTTC
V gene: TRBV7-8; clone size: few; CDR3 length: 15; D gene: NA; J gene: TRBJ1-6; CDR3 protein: CASSLDGTGNSPLHF; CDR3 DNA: TGTGCCAGCAGCTTAGACGGGACCGGCAATTCACCCCTCCACTTT
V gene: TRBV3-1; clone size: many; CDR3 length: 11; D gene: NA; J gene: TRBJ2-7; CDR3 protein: CASSEWDEQYF; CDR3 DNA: TGTGCCAGCAGCGAATGGGACGAGCAGTACTTC
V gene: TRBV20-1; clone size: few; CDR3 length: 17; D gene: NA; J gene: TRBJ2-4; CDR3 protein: CSARDVGGGLAKNIQYF; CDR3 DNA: TGCAGTGCTAGAGATGTCGGTGGGGGACTAGCCAAAAACATTCAGTACTTC
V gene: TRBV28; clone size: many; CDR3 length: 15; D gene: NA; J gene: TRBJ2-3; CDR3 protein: CASRKGRLFTDTQYF; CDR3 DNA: TGTGCCAGCAGGAAGGGACGTTTATTCACAGATACGCAGTATTTT
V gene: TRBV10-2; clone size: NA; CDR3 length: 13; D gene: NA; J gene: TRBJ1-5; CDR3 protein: CASLGTLNQPQHF; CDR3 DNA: TGCGCCAGTCTTGGGACCCTCAATCAGCCCCAGCATTTT
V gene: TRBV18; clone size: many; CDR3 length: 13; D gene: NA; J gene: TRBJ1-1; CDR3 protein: CASSPPSESEAFF; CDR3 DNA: TGTGCCAGCTCACCACCCTCGGAATCTGAAGCTTTCTTT
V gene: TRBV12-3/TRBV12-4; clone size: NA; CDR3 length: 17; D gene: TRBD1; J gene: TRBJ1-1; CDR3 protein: CASSRRDRVSENTEAFF; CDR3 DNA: TGTGCCAGCAGTCGCCGGGACAGGGTATCAGAAAACACTGAAGCTTTCTTT
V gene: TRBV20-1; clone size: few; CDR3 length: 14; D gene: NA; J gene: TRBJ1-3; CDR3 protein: CSAFIGRGGNTIYF; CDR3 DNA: TGCAGTGCTTTTATAGGGCGAGGTGGAAACACCATATATTTT
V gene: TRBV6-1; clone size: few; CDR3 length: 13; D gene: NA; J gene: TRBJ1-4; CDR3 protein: CASRQREGEKLFF; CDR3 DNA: TGTGCCAGCAGGCAAAGGGAGGGTGAAAAACTGTTTTTT
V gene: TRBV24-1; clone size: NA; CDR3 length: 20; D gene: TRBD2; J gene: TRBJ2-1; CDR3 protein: CATSGLGHIAGLPTYNEQFF; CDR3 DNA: TGTGCCACCAGTGGGCTGGGACACATAGCGGGACTTCCTACCTACAATGAGCAGTTCTTC
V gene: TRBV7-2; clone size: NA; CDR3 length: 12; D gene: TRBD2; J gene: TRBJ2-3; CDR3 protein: CASSSIAGEEYF; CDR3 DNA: TGTGCCAGCAGCTCCATAGCGGGAGAGGAGTATTTT
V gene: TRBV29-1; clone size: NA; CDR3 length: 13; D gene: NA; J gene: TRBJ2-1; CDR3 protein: CSVGPPEGNEQFF; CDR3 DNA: TGCAGCGTTGGGCCCCCGGAGGGCAATGAGCAGTTCTTC
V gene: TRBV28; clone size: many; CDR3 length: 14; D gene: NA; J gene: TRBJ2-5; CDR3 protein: CASSSVGRQETQYF; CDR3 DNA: TGTGCCAGCAGTTCGGTGGGTCGGCAAGAGACCCAGTACTTC
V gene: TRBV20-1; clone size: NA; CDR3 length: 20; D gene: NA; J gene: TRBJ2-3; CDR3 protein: CSARGLHRDIDFSSTDTQYF; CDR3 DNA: TGCAGTGCTCGAGGTCTTCACCGGGACATCGATTTCTCTAGCACAGATACGCAGTATTTT
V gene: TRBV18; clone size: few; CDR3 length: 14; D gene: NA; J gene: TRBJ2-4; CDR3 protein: CASSPDLAKNIQYF; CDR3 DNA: TGTGCCAGCTCACCGGACCTAGCCAAAAACATTCAGTACTTC
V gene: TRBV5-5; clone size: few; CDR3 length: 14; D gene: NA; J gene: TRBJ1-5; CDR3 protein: CASSSDSYNQPQHF; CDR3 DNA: TGTGCCAGCAGTTCCGACAGCTACAATCAGCCCCAGCATTTT
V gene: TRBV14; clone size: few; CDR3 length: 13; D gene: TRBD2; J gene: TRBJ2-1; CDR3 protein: CASSLREGNEQFF; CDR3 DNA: TGTGCCAGCAGCCTCCGGGAGGGCAATGAGCAGTTCTTC
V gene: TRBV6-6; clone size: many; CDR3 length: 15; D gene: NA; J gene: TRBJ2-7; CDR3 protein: CASSYSGGEAYEQYF; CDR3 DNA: TGTGCCAGCAGTTACTCAGGAGGGGAGGCCTACGAGCAGTACTTC
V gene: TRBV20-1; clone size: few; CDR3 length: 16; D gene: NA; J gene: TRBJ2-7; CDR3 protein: CSAREGANRVNYEQYF; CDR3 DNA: TGCAGTGCTCGTGAGGGAGCCAACAGGGTCAACTACGAGCAGTACTTC
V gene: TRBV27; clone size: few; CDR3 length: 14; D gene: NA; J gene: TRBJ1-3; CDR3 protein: CASSSRPSGNTIYF; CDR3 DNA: TGTGCCAGCAGTTCCCGCCCCTCCGGGAACACCATATATTTT
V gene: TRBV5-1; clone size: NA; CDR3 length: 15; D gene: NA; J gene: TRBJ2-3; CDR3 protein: CASSLAGSRTDTQYF; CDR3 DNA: TGCGCCAGCAGCTTGGCAGGGTCGCGCACAGATACGCAGTATTTT
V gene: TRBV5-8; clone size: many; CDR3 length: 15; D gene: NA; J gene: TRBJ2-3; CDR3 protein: CASSLPGLQTDTQYF; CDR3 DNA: TGTGCCAGCAGCCTTCCGGGACTTCAAACAGATACGCAGTATTTT
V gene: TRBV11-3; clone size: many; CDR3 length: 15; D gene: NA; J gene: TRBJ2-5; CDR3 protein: CASSLGVGAQETQYF; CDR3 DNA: TGTGCCAGCAGCTTAGGGGTGGGGGCGCAAGAGACCCAGTACTTC
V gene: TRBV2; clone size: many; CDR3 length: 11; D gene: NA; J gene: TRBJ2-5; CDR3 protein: CASSREETQYF; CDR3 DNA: TGTGCCAGCAGCAGAGAAGAGACCCAGTACTTC
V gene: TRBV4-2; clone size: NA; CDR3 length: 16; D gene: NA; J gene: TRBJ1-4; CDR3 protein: CASSQDTADRKAKLFF; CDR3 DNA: TGTGCCAGCAGCCAAGATACGGCCGACCGTAAAGCGAAACTGTTTTTT
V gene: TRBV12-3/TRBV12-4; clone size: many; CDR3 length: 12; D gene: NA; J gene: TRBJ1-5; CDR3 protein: CASKSSNQPQHF; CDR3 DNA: TGTGCCAGCAAGAGTAGCAATCAGCCCCAGCATTTT
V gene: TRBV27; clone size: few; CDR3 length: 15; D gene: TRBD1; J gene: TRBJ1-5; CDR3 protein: CASSPTGAPYQPQHF; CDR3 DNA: TGTGCCAGCAGTCCGACAGGGGCGCCTTATCAGCCCCAGCATTTT
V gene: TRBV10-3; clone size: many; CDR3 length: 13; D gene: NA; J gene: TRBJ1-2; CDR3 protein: CAISEKMDYGYTF; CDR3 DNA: TGTGCCATCAGTGAGAAAATGGACTATGGCTACACCTTC